The 7 T cell receptor beta chains below all came from one sample that was sequenced in a study of blood T cell repertoires in COVID-19. Measured with immunoSEQ multiplex PCR; TCRdb has only the in-frame clones, and not every one. Among roughly 69,000 clones, around 80% were seen once, and the ten largest hold 14%. The sequencing sample was made of peripheral blood. The receptors here all came from a man aged 55 to 70 with COVID-19, enrolled during active disease.

V gene TRBV11-2 combines with J gene TRBJ2-7; no definite D call. CDR1 is SGHAT and CDR2 is FQNNGV in the germline V gene. With 0 bases removed from V and 4 bases from J, the gap between germline ends came to 7 bases. CDR3 length: 13 amino acids. In DNA form, the CDR3 reads TGTGCCAGCAGCTTAGATCGGGTGTACGAGCAGTACTTC. The encoded protein is CASSLDRVYEQYF.

This chain links TRBV29-1 with TRBJ1-2, with 7 bases matching TRBD1. There are 14 residues in the CDR3. Per the germline V gene, CDR1 is SQVTM and CDR2 is ANQGSEA. V was pared by 7 bases and J by 2 bases, with 10 bases of the junction left unmatched. CDR3 sequence (DNA): TGCAGCGCAATCCGGGACAGCGGGAACTATGGCTACACCTTC. This sequence encodes CSAIRDSGNYGYTF.

The chain carries TRBV4-1 and TRBJ2-3; weak D call: TRBD2 (5 bases). This CDR3 has 14 residues. CDR1 is MGHRA, CDR2 YSYEKL, per germline. Trimming cost V 1 base and J 7 bases, with 12 bases left between them. The CDR3: CASSQGAGGYTQYF. CDR3 DNA: TGCGCCAGCAGCCAAGGGGCGGGCGGTTATACGCAGTATTTT.

The CDR3 loop is CASSIREAMNEQFF. CDR3 DNA: TGTGCCAGTAGTATTCGGGAGGCGATGAATGAGCAGTTCTTC. The rearrangement joins TRBV19 to TRBJ2-1; TRBD2 matches 7 bases. Trimming cost V 3 bases and J 7 bases; bases outside gene matches: 6. The CDR3 runs to 14 residues. The germline V gene has CDR1 LNHDA and CDR2 SQIVND (reference sequence).

V is TRBV6-5 and J is TRBJ1-5, with D possibly matching TRBD1 (6 bases). CDR1 and CDR2 from the germline V gene are MNHEY and SVGAGI. V lost 5 bases, J lost 6 bases, and 11 bases lay in between. There are 13 residues in the CDR3. In DNA form, the CDR3 reads TGTGCCAGCAGTCAGGGGTACAGTCAGCCCCAGCATTTT. Translating it yields CASSQGYSQPQHF.

The V and J genes are TRBV3-1 (or the pseudogene TRBV3-2) and TRBJ1-4; D gene uncertain. The CDR3 is 14 residues long. V was pared by 0 bases and J by 8 bases, with 10 bases between. Germline V gene sequence: CDR1 LGHDT, CDR2 YNNKEL (reference sequence). CDR3 sequence: CASSQDLGGEKLFF. The CDR3 coding sequence is TGTGCCAGCAGCCAAGATTTAGGAGGAGAAAAACTGTTTTTT.

This rearrangement joins TRBV3-1 (or the pseudogene TRBV3-2) to TRBJ2-3; D perhaps matches TRBD2 (6 bases). This CDR3 has 16 residues. Germline assignment: CDR1 LGHDT and CDR2 YNNKEL (reference sequence). V gave up 1 base and J gave up 2 bases, with 13 bases separating them. The CDR3, as DNA: TGTGCCAGCAGCCAAGGAAGCGGGTCCTACACAGATACGCAGTATTTT. Encoded protein: CASSQGSGSYTDTQYF.